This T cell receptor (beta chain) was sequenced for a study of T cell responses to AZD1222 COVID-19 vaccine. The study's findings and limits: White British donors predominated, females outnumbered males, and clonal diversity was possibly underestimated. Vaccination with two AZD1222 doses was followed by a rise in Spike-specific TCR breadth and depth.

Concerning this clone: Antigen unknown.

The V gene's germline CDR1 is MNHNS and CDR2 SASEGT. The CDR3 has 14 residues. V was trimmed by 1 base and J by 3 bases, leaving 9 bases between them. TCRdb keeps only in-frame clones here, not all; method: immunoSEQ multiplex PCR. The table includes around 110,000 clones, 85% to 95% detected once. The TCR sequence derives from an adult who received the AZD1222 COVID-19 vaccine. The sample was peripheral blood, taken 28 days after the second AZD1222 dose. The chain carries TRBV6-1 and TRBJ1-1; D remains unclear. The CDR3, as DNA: TGTGCCAGCAGTGAAGATGGGGTGTACACTGAAGCTTTCTTT. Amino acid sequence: CASSEDGVYTEAFF.